Sequencing of this TCR beta chain was carried out in a study of blood T cell repertoires in COVID-19. Study in general: Some COVID-19 samples were acute and others convalescent; all came from the United States, Italy and Spain.

In the original analysis: Amplified reference gene primers provided the basis for estimating nucleated cell counts. Sequencing used immunoSEQ multiplex PCR; TCRdb keeps in-frame clones, though not all of them. The D gene and trimming were derived from the DNA, and the V and J assignments and clone size from that table. The sample holds 100,000 to 120,000 clones, approximately 82% seen once. The germline gives CDR1 SGHNT, CDR2 YYREEE (reference sequence). The CDR3 spans 16 residues. The V and J ends lost 0 bases and 5 bases respectively, with 17 bases between them. The V gene is TRBV5-4, the J gene TRBJ1-1; tentative D call: TRBD1 (5 bases). Sequenced: peripheral blood. The receptor's source is a woman aged 80 or over with acute or convalescent COVID-19. In DNA, the CDR3 is TGTGCCAGCAGCTTGGGGTTATACAGGCGGTGGACTGAAGCTTTCTTT. Amino acid sequence: CASSLGLYRRWTEAFF.